These 24 T cell receptor beta chains share one sample of origin, sequenced in a study of shared clonotypes between healthy human individuals. The repertoire was sequenced with immunoSEQ multiplex PCR; TCRdb's copy has only in-frame clones and lacks some. The sample shows just over 2,000,000 clones, about 95% of them seen only once. Naive CD8 cells lacked CD45RO, underwent positive selection for CCR7 and left out terminally differentiated effector memory CD45RA+ cells. Material: naive CD8+ T cells sorted from blood. The receptors derive from a man between 18 and 29 years old in good health.

CDR3 sequence (DNA): TGCGCCAGCAGTGAGACAGGGCGACAAGAGACCCAGTACTTC. Translated: CASSETGRQETQYF. The chain recombines TRBV10-1 with TRBJ2-5; maybe TRBD1 (6 bases). Per germline, CDR1 WNHNN and CDR2 SYGVQD (reference sequence). Trimming took off 2 bases at V and 2 bases at J, with 9 bases between the two ends. CDR3 length: 14 residues.

The chain links TRBV5-1 to TRBJ2-1; TRBD2 aligns across 8 bases. The CDR3 spans 17 residues. V shed 0 bases, J shed 9 bases, and the junction held 14 bases outside the gene matches. Germline CDR1 SGHRS, CDR2 YFSETQ. CDR3 nucleotide sequence: TGCGCCAGCAGCTTGGCCGTCGGGACTAGTAACAGAGGTGAGCAGTTCTTC. Its protein product is CASSLAVGTSNRGEQFF. The complete variable domain, with remaining parts taken from reference TRBV5-1 and TRBJ2-1, reads KAGVTQTPRYLIKTRGQQVTLSCSPISGHRSVSWYQQTPGQGLQFLFEYFSETQRNKGNFPGRFSGRQFSNSRSEMNVSTLELGDSALYLCASSLAVGTSNRGEQFFGPGTRLTVL.

The chain has TRBV6-6 and TRBJ1-3; D is unclear. V was shortened by 0 bases and J by 0 bases, with 9 bases between the two germline ends. The CDR3 covers 16 residues. Germline lookup yields CDR1 MNHNY and CDR2 SVGAGI (reference sequence). The CDR3 loop reads CASSYSVQISGNTIYF. CDR3 in DNA: TGTGCCAGCAGTTACTCGGTACAGATCTCTGGAAACACCATATATTTT.

V and J are TRBV11-3 and TRBJ2-3; D not certain. With 8 bases removed from V and 2 bases from J, the gap between germline ends came to 11 bases. CDR1 is SGHNT, CDR2 YENEEA, per germline. CDR3 length: 13 amino acids. This chain's CDR3 is CASVAQITDTQYF. The CDR3 nucleotides read TGTGCCAGCGTGGCGCAGATCACAGATACGCAGTATTTT.

The V gene is TRBV9, the J gene TRBJ2-7, with 13 bases identical to TRBD2. CDR1 and CDR2 (germline): SGDLS, YYNGEE. This CDR3 is 15 amino acids long. V gave up 0 bases and J gave up 6 bases; unmatched junction bases: 3. CDR3 sequence (DNA): TGTGCCAGCAGCGTAGTTGGGACTAGCGGGACCGAGCAGTACTTC. The encoded protein is CASSVVGTSGTEQYF.

The chain recombines TRBV6-1 with TRBJ2-7; D remains unclear. The CDR3 is 11 amino acids. The V and J ends lost 6 bases and 2 bases respectively, with 5 bases between them. Germline V lookup: CDR1 MNHNS, CDR2 SASEGT. Written as DNA, the CDR3 is TGTGCCAGCAGGATGGCCTACGAGCAGTACTTC. The encoded protein is CASRMAYEQYF.

The CDR3 here is CASIGGASYEQYF. CDR3 coding DNA: TGTGCCAGCATAGGTGGTGCATCCTACGAGCAGTACTTC. This chain links TRBV6-6 with TRBJ2-7, with D uncertain. The CDR3 covers 13 residues. V gave up 7 bases and J gave up 1 base, with 11 bases separating them. Germline V gene data show CDR1 as MNHNY and CDR2 as SVGAGI (reference sequence).

The chain employs TRBV6-1 and TRBJ2-2; 9 nucleotides match TRBD1. After removal of 1 base from V and 7 bases from J, the junction contained 7 bases not matched to a gene. The CDR3 length is 16 residues. CDR1 and CDR2 from the germline V gene are MNHNS and SASEGT. The CDR3 DNA is TGTGCCAGCAGTGAAGGTTACAGGGGGCTAGTCGGGGAGCTGTTTTTT. Residues: CASSEGYRGLVGELFF.

This sequence joins TRBV30 and TRBJ2-4; 7 bases fit TRBD1. The junction had 1 base not matched to a gene; V was cut back by 3 bases and J by 8 bases. The CDR3 is 11 amino acids. Germline V gives CDR1 GTSNPN, CDR2 SVGIG (reference sequence). For the CDR3, the DNA is TGTGCCTGGAGCCAGGGGGACATTCAGTACTTC. Its translation is CAWSQGDIQYF.

The rearrangement uses TRBV6-5 and TRBJ1-2; weak D call: TRBD1 (6 bases). With 6 bases removed from V and 6 bases from J, the gap between germline ends came to 14 bases. CDR3 length: 13 residues. Germline values: CDR1 MNHEY, CDR2 SVGAGI. The DNA of the CDR3 is TGTGCCAGCAGCATACAGGGAATCGATGGCTACACCTTC. It translates to CASSIQGIDGYTF.

This rearrangement joins TRBV6-1 to TRBJ2-7; possible D gene TRBD2, 5 bases. The length of the CDR3 is 15 residues. V was clipped by 4 bases and J by 5 bases, with 18 bases between them. Germline CDR1 reads MNHNS; CDR2 reads SASEGT. The CDR3 is CASSAPRASYDEQYF. CDR3 DNA sequence: TGTGCCAGCAGTGCCCCTCGGGCTAGCTACGACGAGCAGTACTTC.

The chain combines TRBV10-3 with TRBJ1-6; D ambiguous. The germline V and J ends were trimmed by 2 bases and 2 bases, with 10 bases remaining between them. Germline V gene lookup returns CDR1 ENHRY and CDR2 SYGVKD. The CDR3 spans 16 residues. The CDR3 reads CAISETPQAYNSPLHF. The CDR3 DNA reads TGTGCCATCAGTGAGACCCCCCAAGCCTATAATTCACCCCTCCACTTT.

V and J are TRBV9 and TRBJ1-2; D is perhaps TRBD1 (5 bases). The CDR3 extends over 17 amino acids. CDR1 is SGDLS, CDR2 YYNGEE, per germline. Trimming removed 0 bases from V and 4 bases from J, with 19 bases in between. In DNA form, the CDR3 reads TGTGCCAGCAGCGTAGAGGTCAGGATGGGGGAGGCCTATGGCTACACCTTC. Its translation is CASSVEVRMGEAYGYTF.

The CDR3 loop reads CASSHHDYEQYF. For the CDR3, the DNA is TGCGCCAGCTCTCACCACGACTACGAGCAGTACTTC. This chain links TRBV4-1 with TRBJ2-7; D remains unclear. The CDR3 is 12 amino acids. Trimming took off 8 bases at V and 3 bases at J, with 11 bases between the two ends. Per the germline V gene, CDR1 is MGHRA and CDR2 is YSYEKL.

This rearrangement joins TRBV4-2 to TRBJ2-5; D unclear. The CDR3 is 16 residues long. V lost 4 bases, J lost 0 bases, and 15 bases lay in between. CDR1 LGHNA and CDR2 YNFKEQ come from the germline V gene. The CDR3 here is CASSPIPTDNQETQYF. The CDR3 DNA reads TGTGCCAGCAGCCCCATACCAACAGACAACCAAGAGACCCAGTACTTC.

The J gene is TRBJ2-7, the V gene TRBV11-2, with a weak D call TRBD2 (5 bases). V was shortened by 1 base and J by 2 bases, with 12 bases between the two germline ends. Germline CDR1 and CDR2: SGHAT and FQNNGV. The CDR3 extends over 15 amino acids. CDR3 residues: CASSLVPAATYEQYF. The DNA for the CDR3 is TGTGCCAGCAGCTTAGTCCCAGCGGCTACCTACGAGCAGTACTTC.

The rearrangement links TRBV9 to TRBJ2-2; 10 bases align to TRBD2. V gave up 6 bases and J gave up 7 bases; unmatched junction bases: 6. In germline, CDR1 is SGDLS, CDR2 YYNGEE. This CDR3 spans 14 amino acids. The chain's CDR3 is CASTLAGDGGELFF. The CDR3 DNA reads TGTGCCAGCACCCTAGCGGGAGACGGCGGGGAGCTGTTTTTT.

The CDR3 DNA reads TGTGCCAGCAGCGATACTTCAGGGAGGGGGACGCTCTACGAGCAGTACTTC. It yields the protein CASSDTSGRGTLYEQYF. The chain joins TRBV11-2 to TRBJ2-7; D may be TRBD2 (7 bases). V was trimmed by 5 bases and J by 3 bases, leaving 23 bases between them. Germline V gene sequence: CDR1 SGHAT, CDR2 FQNNGV. The CDR3 has 17 residues.

The table lists this clone with a few counts. DNA of the CDR3: TGTGCCAGTAGTACCGGATCAGGCTCCTATAATTCACCCCTCCACTTT. This gives the protein CASSTGSGSYNSPLHF. The V and J genes are TRBV19 and TRBJ1-6; D is uncertain. Germline-derived CDR1 and CDR2 are LNHDA and SQIVND (reference sequence). V was trimmed by 4 bases and J by 0 bases, leaving 10 bases between them. This CDR3 has 16 residues.

CDR3 nucleotides: TGTGCCAGCAGCTTTTCCACCCCCCAGACAGTGAACACTGAAGCTTTCTTT. Translated, it gives CASSFSTPQTVNTEAFF. This chain joins TRBV5-4 and TRBJ1-1; tentative D call: TRBD1 (5 bases). Trimming removed 2 bases at V and 0 bases at J, with 17 bases between. This CDR3 comprises 17 residues. Germline V gene sequence: CDR1 SGHNT, CDR2 YYREEE (reference sequence).

The CDR3 sequence is CASSETQEDNEQFF. The DNA of the CDR3 is TGTGCCAGCAGTGAAACACAGGAAGACAATGAGCAGTTCTTC. The chain employs TRBV2 and TRBJ2-1, with D perhaps TRBD1 (5 bases). Germline V lookup: CDR1 SNHLY, CDR2 FYNNEI. V was trimmed by 2 bases and J by 5 bases, leaving 10 bases between them. The CDR3 is 14 residues long.

This clone was counted once. The chain is built from TRBV5-1 and TRBJ2-7; 9 nucleotides agree with TRBD1. V dropped 3 bases and J dropped 4; count of bases not matched to a gene: 8. Per the germline V gene, CDR1 is SGHRS and CDR2 is YFSETQ. The CDR3 has 15 residues. The CDR3: CASSYRDRAIYEQYF. The CDR3 nucleotides read TGCGCCAGCAGCTACCGGGACAGGGCTATTTACGAGCAGTACTTC.

This sequence joins TRBV5-6 and TRBJ2-7; no reliable D call. CDR1 SGHDT and CDR2 YYEEEE come from the germline V gene. This CDR3 is 15 amino acids long. Trimming stripped 0 bases from V and 3 bases from J, with 13 bases between. The CDR3 nucleotides are TGTGCCAGCAGCTTGGTGGGTTCTACCGTCTACGAGCAGTACTTC. It translates to CASSLVGSTVYEQYF.

The chain links TRBV13 to TRBJ1-2; D is undetermined. The CDR3 totals 15 residues. Looked up from germline, CDR1 is PRHDT and CDR2 is FYEKMQ (reference sequence). Between the trimmed V and J ends, which lost 5 bases and 0 bases, there was a span of 13 bases. This chain's CDR3 is CASSAPGWTNYGYTF. In DNA form, the CDR3 reads TGTGCCAGCAGCGCCCCCGGGTGGACTAACTATGGCTACACCTTC.